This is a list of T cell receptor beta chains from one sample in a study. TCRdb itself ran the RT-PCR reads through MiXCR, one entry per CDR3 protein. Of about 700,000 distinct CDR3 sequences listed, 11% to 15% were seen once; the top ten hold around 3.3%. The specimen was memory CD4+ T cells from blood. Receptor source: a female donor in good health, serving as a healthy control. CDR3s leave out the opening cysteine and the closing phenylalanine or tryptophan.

cdr3_aa: SAIAGGFDEQY
v_call: TRBV20-1

cdr3_aa: ASSLALSPLH
v_call: TRBV12-3/TRBV12-4

cdr3_aa: SASPTFAYNEQF
v_call: TRBV20-1

cdr3_aa: ASSLYEAQGLF
v_call: TRBV5-1

cdr3_aa: ASSLGGTSGPRDTQY
v_call: TRBV5-1

cdr3_aa: ASRRDRSSWGYN
v_call: TRBV6-5

cdr3_aa: ASSYTGTSGRSEQY
v_call: TRBV6-5

cdr3_aa: ATRRTGGQPQH
v_call: TRBV15

cdr3_aa: SARRTSVGEQF
v_call: TRBV20-1

cdr3_aa: ASSPDQGTGYT
v_call: TRBV12-3/TRBV12-4

cdr3_aa: ASSPPASANTGELF
v_call: TRBV5-1

cdr3_aa: ASTVTGYYGYT
v_call: TRBV2

cdr3_aa: SATNPTGEGEKLF
v_call: TRBV20-1

cdr3_aa: ASSLGALSTSGD
v_call: TRBV13

cdr3_aa: ASSETRAYEQY
v_call: TRBV25-1

cdr3_aa: ASSLISAYEQY
v_call: TRBV5-5

cdr3_aa: ASSLAPTGTAGELF
v_call: TRBV5-1

cdr3_aa: SASPIELAGGYEQY
v_call: TRBV20-1

cdr3_aa: ASSYSGQGVTF
v_call: TRBV6-5

cdr3_aa: ASSQDGGRNGYT
v_call: TRBV4-3

cdr3_aa: ASQQQGPYGYT
v_call: TRBV28

cdr3_aa: SVDTSGVYNEQF
v_call: TRBV29-1

cdr3_aa: ASSLGIAGENYEQY
v_call: TRBV5-1

cdr3_aa: ASSVRDNQETQY
v_call: TRBV9

cdr3_aa: ASSLRPLGSGNTIY
v_call: TRBV12-3/TRBV12-4

cdr3_aa: ASSPKQGSGELF
v_call: TRBV4-3

cdr3_aa: ASSETGGTYEQY
v_call: TRBV7-8

cdr3_aa: ASRTGGMDTEAF
v_call: TRBV5-1

cdr3_aa: ASSQYSGDTQY
v_call: TRBV4-1

cdr3_aa: ASRPLRYSGLFSNQPQH
v_call: TRBV28

cdr3_aa: ASSDPYTQY
v_call: TRBV25-1

cdr3_aa: ASSPPAGGPTDTQY
v_call: TRBV5-1

cdr3_aa: ASRLTSGNTGELF
v_call: TRBV10-2

cdr3_aa: ASSRDRDYSNQPQH
v_call: TRBV5-5

cdr3_aa: ATSDYSGTDTQY
v_call: TRBV24-1

cdr3_aa: SARDLDSPTAF
v_call: TRBV20-1

cdr3_aa: ASTLRVQATNEKLF
v_call: TRBV4-3

cdr3_aa: ASSYIGTVFSGNTIY
v_call: TRBV6-5

cdr3_aa: AGRTSDYQETQY
v_call: TRBV7-2

cdr3_aa: AISRNPTGTGSSGANVLT
v_call: TRBV10-3

cdr3_aa: ASSYGFTDTQY
v_call: TRBV7-8

cdr3_aa: SARWTSGRGEQY
v_call: TRBV20-1

cdr3_aa: ASSLREANYGYT
v_call: TRBV5-1

cdr3_aa: SVWDRGDNEQF
v_call: TRBV29-1

cdr3_aa: SARDEKLF
v_call: TRBV20-1

cdr3_aa: ARGPSLNTGELF
v_call: TRBV7-2

cdr3_aa: ASSLAESSSGNTIY
v_call: TRBV7-2

cdr3_aa: ASSLVTLINTDTQY
v_call: TRBV7-8

cdr3_aa: ASRATGAPAF
v_call: TRBV12-3/TRBV12-4

cdr3_aa: ASSLATDWPQH
v_call: TRBV7-2

cdr3_aa: ASSLVFGTGSNYGYT
v_call: TRBV7-2

cdr3_aa: SARDRRISGYEQY
v_call: TRBV20-1

cdr3_aa: SARIRRGGANTGELF
v_call: TRBV20-1

cdr3_aa: SVTRESGRARETQY
v_call: TRBV29-1

cdr3_aa: ASTTDGQGEAF
v_call: TRBV5-1

cdr3_aa: ASSAPEAANEQF
v_call: TRBV9

cdr3_aa: SVGGQGGELF
v_call: TRBV29-1

cdr3_aa: ASSVSKGEQF
v_call: TRBV19

cdr3_aa: ASTGGLNYGYT
v_call: TRBV28

cdr3_aa: ASSPLSNQPQH
v_call: TRBV12-3/TRBV12-4